Below are 7 T cell receptor beta chains sequenced from a single sample in a study of T cell responses to AZD1222 COVID-19 vaccine (dated by TCRdb to the early 2020s). The library came from the immunoSEQ multiplex PCR assay. The immuneACCESS repertoire file appears here via TCRdb, limited to in-frame rearrangements. These files lack a portion of the clones; in checked studies, under half of the deficit traces to unresolved V genes, and the cause of the others is not known. A total of roughly 120,000 clones appear in this sample, over 75% of them only once. The top ten clones comprise over 5% of the sample. Interpreted using the paper, the time point label stands for: baseline before first vaccination. This sample comprised peripheral blood, obtained on day 0 of AZD1222 vaccination. These receptors all come from an adult in good health.

The J gene is TRBJ2-5, the V gene TRBV5-8; 8 bases align to TRBD1. CDR1 and CDR2 from the germline V gene are SGHTS and YDEGEE. The V and J ends lost 2 bases and 6 bases, in that order; junction bases with no gene match: 9. The CDR3 loop spans 15 amino acids. Written as DNA, the CDR3 is TGTGCCAGCAGCTTACGAACAGGGGGAAGGCAGACCCAGTACTTC. Protein: CASSLRTGGRQTQYF.

The chain couples TRBV19 to TRBJ1-1; D is possibly TRBD1 (6 bases). The CDR3 covers 13 residues. Germline-derived CDR1 and CDR2 are LNHDA and SQIVND (reference sequence). Trimming took 7 bases from V and 5 from J, leaving 14 bases between them. The CDR3 nucleotides read TGTGCCAGTAATAAGGGGGGCTGGACTGAAGCTTTCTTT. Translated, it gives CASNKGGWTEAFF.

The rearrangement joins TRBV4-3 to TRBJ1-2; no clear D gene. This CDR3 has 16 amino acids. Germline V gene data show CDR1 as LGHNA and CDR2 as YSLEER. The V and J ends lost 0 bases and 4 bases respectively, with 15 bases between them. The CDR3 loop is CASSQDLTPVTYGYTF. In DNA, the CDR3 is TGCGCCAGCAGCCAAGATCTCACACCAGTAACCTATGGCTACACCTTC.

This clone was detected only once. The V and J genes are TRBV7-9 and TRBJ1-2; weak D call: TRBD1 (5 bases). V lost 1 base, J lost 4 bases, and 10 bases lay in between. Germline CDR1 and CDR2: SEHNR and FQNEAQ (reference sequence). The CDR3 is 14 amino acids. CDR3 sequence: CASSLGAGPYGYTF. The CDR3, as DNA: TGTGCCAGCAGCTTAGGCGCAGGGCCCTATGGCTACACCTTC.

V gene TRBV7-2 combines with J gene TRBJ2-2; tentatively, D is TRBD1 (5 bases). Per the germline V gene, CDR1 is SGHTA and CDR2 is FQGNSA. The CDR3 length is 15 residues. The germline V and J ends were trimmed by 4 bases and 8 bases, with 17 bases remaining between them. CDR3 nucleotide sequence: TGTGCCAGCAGCTACACCATAACAGGCCCGGGGGAGCTGTTTTTT. This encodes CASSYTITGPGELFF.

The chain couples TRBV4-2 to TRBJ1-6; perhaps TRBD1 as D (5 bases). CDR1 LGHNA and CDR2 YNFKEQ come from the germline V gene. V lost 0 bases, J lost 10 bases, and 10 bases lay in between. This CDR3 is 14 amino acids long. This CDR3 is CASSQDAGLSPLHF. The CDR3 DNA is TGTGCCAGCAGCCAAGACGCAGGGCTCTCACCCCTCCACTTT.

The chain employs TRBV2 and TRBJ1-1; perhaps TRBD1 as D (6 bases). The V gene lost 8 bases and the J gene lost 0 bases, with 19 bases spanning the gap. This CDR3 region has 16 residues. CDR1 and CDR2 (germline): SNHLY, FYNNEI. This chain's CDR3 is CASPQYRGLMNTEAFF. DNA of the CDR3: TGTGCCAGCCCCCAGTATCGGGGGCTGATGAACACTGAAGCTTTCTTT.